The next 11 T cell receptor beta chains were all read from a single sample in a study of beta chain features in type 1 diabetes. TCRB transcripts that were expressed got sequenced, as all of the isolated RNA had been reverse transcribed. Measured with immunoSEQ multiplex PCR; TCRdb has only the in-frame clones, and not every one. The profile shows roughly 350,000 clones, approximately 11% of them singletons. Sequencing input: naive CD4+ T cells from blood. The receptors were sampled from a woman aged 30 to 39 in good health.

This clone was picked up a small number of times. The chain uses TRBV7-2 and TRBJ2-3; 12 bases align to TRBD2. The CDR3 is 16 amino acids. Trimming cost V 0 bases and J 6 bases; bases outside gene matches: 4. Germline CDR1 and CDR2: SGHTA and FQGNSA. CDR3 bases: TGTGCCAGCAGCTTAGCCCGACTAGCGGGAGCCGATACGCAGTATTTT. It yields the protein CASSLARLAGADTQYF.

This clone showed up just a few times. This chain connects TRBV28 to TRBJ1-2; D is unresolved. Germline CDR1 and CDR2: MDHEN and SYDVKM. CDR3 length equals 17 residues. V lost 3 bases and J lost 5, with 22 bases in between. CDR3: CASSFPPAFKLAYGYTF. Written as DNA, the CDR3 is TGTGCCAGCAGTTTCCCCCCCGCCTTCAAGCTCGCGTATGGCTACACCTTC.

V usage is TRBV9 and J usage is TRBJ2-7; tentatively, D is TRBD2 (5 bases). The CDR3 consists of 13 residues. In germline, CDR1 is SGDLS, CDR2 YYNGEE. Between the trimmed V and J ends, which lost 0 bases and 5 bases, there was a span of 9 bases. The CDR3: CASSVGPGNEQYF. Written as DNA, the CDR3 is TGTGCCAGCAGCGTAGGTCCGGGAAACGAGCAGTACTTC.

The sample holds a few counts of this clone. The V gene is TRBV9, the J gene TRBJ2-6; TRBD2 aligns across 8 bases. Germline loops: CDR1 SGDLS, CDR2 YYNGEE. The CDR3 covers 19 residues. With 0 bases clipped from V and 0 bases from J, the junction kept 8 bases outside the gene matches. The CDR3 protein is CASSVDLTSGDSGANVLTF. The CDR3 region has the DNA TGTGCCAGCAGCGTAGATCTAACTAGCGGAGACTCTGGGGCCAACGTCCTGACTTTC.

This clone was detected ten times or more. The V call is TRBV9, the J call TRBJ2-6; D is uncertain. The V gene lost 2 bases and the J gene lost 2 bases, with 5 bases spanning the gap. Per germline, CDR1 SGDLS and CDR2 YYNGEE. The CDR3 sequence is 14 residues long. DNA of the CDR3: TGTGCCAGCAGCGTCAACACTGGGGCCAACGTCCTGACTTTC. Translated: CASSVNTGANVLTF.

The chain joins TRBV7-3 to TRBJ2-7; possibly TRBD2 for D (5 bases). V dropped 5 bases and J dropped 4 bases, with 12 bases sitting between them. Per the germline V gene, CDR1 is SGHTA and CDR2 is FQGTGA. The CDR3 contains 13 residues. CDR3: CASSLQADYEQYF. CDR3 nucleotides: TGTGCCAGCAGCCTACAAGCGGATTACGAGCAGTACTTC.

The sample holds a few counts of this clone. This chain connects TRBV27 to TRBJ2-7, with 9 bases that match TRBD2. V was pared by 7 bases and J by 6 bases, with 10 bases of the junction left unmatched. This CDR3 is 14 amino acids long. Germline V gene lookup returns CDR1 MNHEY and CDR2 SMNVEV (reference sequence). The CDR3 DNA reads as TGTGCCAGCACTCCTCGGCTAGCGGGAAGCGAGCAGTACTTC. This sequence encodes CASTPRLAGSEQYF.

This clone occurred a few times. This chain joins TRBV4-3 and TRBJ2-1; TRBD2 matches 8 bases. Looked up from germline, CDR1 is LGHNA and CDR2 is YSLEER. V trimming: 0 bases; J trimming: 1 base; junction bases outside the gene matches: 5. The CDR3 is made up of 17 amino acids. The CDR3 loop reads CASSQDQRGRSYNEQFF. DNA for the CDR3: TGCGCCAGCAGCCAAGACCAGCGGGGGAGGTCCTACAATGAGCAGTTCTTC.

The chain recombines TRBV4-1 with TRBJ1-2; 12 bases are a match to TRBD1. CDR1 is MGHRA, CDR2 YSYEKL, per germline. V was clipped by 3 bases and J by 5 bases; unmatched bases: 7. The CDR3 contains 16 residues. CDR3 loop: CASSQTPGQGAYGYTF. CDR3 bases: TGCGCCAGCAGCCAGACACCGGGACAGGGGGCGTATGGCTACACCTTC.

The chain carries TRBV7-6 and TRBJ2-1; D gene uncertain. Germline V gene data show CDR1 as SGHVS and CDR2 as FNYEAQ. Deletions cut 2 bases from V and 7 bases from J, with 15 bases between. CDR3 length: 15 residues. CDR3 loop: CASSLSPGSMNEQFF. The CDR3 coding sequence is TGTGCCAGCAGCTTATCGCCAGGTTCCATGAATGAGCAGTTCTTC.

This chain links TRBV9 with TRBJ1-1; D call uncertain. V lost 0 bases, J lost 0 bases, and 12 bases lay in between. CDR3 length equals 16 residues. Looked up from germline, CDR1 is SGDLS and CDR2 is YYNGEE. The CDR3 here is CASSVASGTMNTEAFF. The CDR3 region has the DNA TGTGCCAGCAGCGTAGCTAGCGGCACCATGAACACTGAAGCTTTCTTT.